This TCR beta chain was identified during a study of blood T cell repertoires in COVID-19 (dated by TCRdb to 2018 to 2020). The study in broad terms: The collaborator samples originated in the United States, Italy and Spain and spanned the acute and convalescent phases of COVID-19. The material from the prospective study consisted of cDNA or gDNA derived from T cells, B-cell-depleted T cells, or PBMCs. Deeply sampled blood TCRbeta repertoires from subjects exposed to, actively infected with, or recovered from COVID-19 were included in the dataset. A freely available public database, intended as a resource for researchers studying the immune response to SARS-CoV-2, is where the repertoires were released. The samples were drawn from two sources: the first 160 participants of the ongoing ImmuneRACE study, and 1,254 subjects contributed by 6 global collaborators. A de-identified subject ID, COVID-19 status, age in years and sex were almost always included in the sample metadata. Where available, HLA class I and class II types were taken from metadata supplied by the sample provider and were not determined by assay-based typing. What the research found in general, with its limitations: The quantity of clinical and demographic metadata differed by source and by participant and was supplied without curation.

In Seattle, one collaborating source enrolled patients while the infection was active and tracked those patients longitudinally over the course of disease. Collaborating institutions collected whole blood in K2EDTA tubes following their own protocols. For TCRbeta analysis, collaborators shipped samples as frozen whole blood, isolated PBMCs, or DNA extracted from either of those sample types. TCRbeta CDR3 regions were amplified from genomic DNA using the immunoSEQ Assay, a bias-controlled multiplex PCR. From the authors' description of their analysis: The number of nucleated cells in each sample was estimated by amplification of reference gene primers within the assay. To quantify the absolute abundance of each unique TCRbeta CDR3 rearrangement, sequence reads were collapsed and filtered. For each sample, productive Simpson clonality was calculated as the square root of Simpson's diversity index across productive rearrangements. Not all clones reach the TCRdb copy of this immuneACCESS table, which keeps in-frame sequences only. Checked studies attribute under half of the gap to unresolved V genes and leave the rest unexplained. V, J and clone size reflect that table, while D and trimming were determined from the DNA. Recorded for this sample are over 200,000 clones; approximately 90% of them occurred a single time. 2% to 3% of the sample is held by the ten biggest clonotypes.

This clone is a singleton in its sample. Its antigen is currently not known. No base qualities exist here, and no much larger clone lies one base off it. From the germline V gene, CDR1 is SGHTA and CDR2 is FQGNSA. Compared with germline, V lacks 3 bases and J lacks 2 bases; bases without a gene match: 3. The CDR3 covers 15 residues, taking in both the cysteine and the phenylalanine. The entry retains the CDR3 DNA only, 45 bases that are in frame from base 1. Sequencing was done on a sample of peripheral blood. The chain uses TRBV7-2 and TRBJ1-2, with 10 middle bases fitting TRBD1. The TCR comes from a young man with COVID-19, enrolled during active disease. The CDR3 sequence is CASSLQGQGNYGYTF. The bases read TGTGCCAGCAGCTTGCAGGGACAGGGGAACTATGGCTACACCTTC.